This T cell receptor beta chain was identified during a study of brain T cells in children with intractable seizures. Assay used: immunoSEQ multiplex PCR; TCRdb lists only in-frame clones, some missing. The sample includes 60,000 to 85,000 clones, about 92% seen only once; the top ten take roughly 1.4%. The receptor's source is a boy under two years old with tuberous sclerosis and intractable seizures. The specimen comprised peripheral blood, sampled at surgery.

The CDR3 DNA follows: TGTGCCAGCAGCCCCTCCCCGTTCGACAGGGGACCAATGAACACTGAAGCTTTCTTT. Its translation: CASSPSPFDRGPMNTEAFF. The rearrangement joins TRBV7-9 to TRBJ1-1, with 8 positions matching TRBD1. This CDR3 contains 19 residues. The J segment lost 0 bases and the V segment lost 5 bases, leaving 17 bases of the junction unmatched. Germline loops: CDR1 SEHNR, CDR2 FQNEAQ (reference sequence).